This T cell receptor (beta chain) is drawn from a study of blood T cell repertoires in COVID-19. Study-wide background: Samples representing acute and convalescent COVID-19 were sourced from the United States, Italy and Spain. T cells, B-cell-depleted T cells, or PBMCs supplied cDNA or gDNA.

In the original workflow: Amplification of reference gene primers was used by the study to estimate nucleated cell counts. Sequencing used immunoSEQ multiplex PCR; TCRdb keeps in-frame clones, though not all of them. V, J and clone size are those of that table, while D and trimming were read from the DNA. The table includes approximately 140,000 clones, 70% to 85% detected once. The CDR3 is 15 residues long. V was trimmed by 6 bases and J by 5 bases, leaving 19 bases between them. The germline V gene has CDR1 SGHAT and CDR2 FQDESV (reference sequence). The chain is built from TRBV11-1 and TRBJ2-5; D is perhaps TRBD2 (5 bases). Sequencing used peripheral blood. This TCR was sampled from a man aged 60 to 75 with acute or convalescent COVID-19. CDR3 sequence: CASSSVGSRVETQYF. The CDR3 region has the DNA TGTGCCAGCAGTTCCGTCGGTTCGAGGGTGGAGACCCAGTACTTC.